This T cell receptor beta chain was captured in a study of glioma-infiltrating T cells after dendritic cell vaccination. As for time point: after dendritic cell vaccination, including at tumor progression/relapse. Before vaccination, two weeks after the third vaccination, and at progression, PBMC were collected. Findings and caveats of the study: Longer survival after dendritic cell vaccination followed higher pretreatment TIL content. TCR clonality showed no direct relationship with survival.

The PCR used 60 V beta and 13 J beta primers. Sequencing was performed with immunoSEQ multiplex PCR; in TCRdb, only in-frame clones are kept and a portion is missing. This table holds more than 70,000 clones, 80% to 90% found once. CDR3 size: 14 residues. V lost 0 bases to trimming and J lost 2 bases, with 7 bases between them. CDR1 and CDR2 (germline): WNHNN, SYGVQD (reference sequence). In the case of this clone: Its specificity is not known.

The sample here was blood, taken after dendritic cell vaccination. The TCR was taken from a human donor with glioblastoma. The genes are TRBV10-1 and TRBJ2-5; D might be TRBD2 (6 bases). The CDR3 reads CASSESRGQETQYF. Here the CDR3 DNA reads TGCGCCAGCAGTGAGTCGCGGGGACAAGAGACCCAGTACTTC.